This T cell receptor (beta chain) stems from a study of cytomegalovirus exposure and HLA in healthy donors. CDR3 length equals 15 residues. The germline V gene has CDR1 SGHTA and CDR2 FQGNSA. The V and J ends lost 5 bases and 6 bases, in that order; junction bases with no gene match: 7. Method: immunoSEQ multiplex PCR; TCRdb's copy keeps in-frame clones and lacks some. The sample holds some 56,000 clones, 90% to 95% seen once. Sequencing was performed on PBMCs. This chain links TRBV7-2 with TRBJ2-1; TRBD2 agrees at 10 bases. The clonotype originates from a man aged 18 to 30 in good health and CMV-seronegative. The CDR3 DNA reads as TGTGCCAGCAGCGTTAAAGGGACTAGCGCCAATGAGCAGTTCTTC. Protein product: CASSVKGTSANEQFF.